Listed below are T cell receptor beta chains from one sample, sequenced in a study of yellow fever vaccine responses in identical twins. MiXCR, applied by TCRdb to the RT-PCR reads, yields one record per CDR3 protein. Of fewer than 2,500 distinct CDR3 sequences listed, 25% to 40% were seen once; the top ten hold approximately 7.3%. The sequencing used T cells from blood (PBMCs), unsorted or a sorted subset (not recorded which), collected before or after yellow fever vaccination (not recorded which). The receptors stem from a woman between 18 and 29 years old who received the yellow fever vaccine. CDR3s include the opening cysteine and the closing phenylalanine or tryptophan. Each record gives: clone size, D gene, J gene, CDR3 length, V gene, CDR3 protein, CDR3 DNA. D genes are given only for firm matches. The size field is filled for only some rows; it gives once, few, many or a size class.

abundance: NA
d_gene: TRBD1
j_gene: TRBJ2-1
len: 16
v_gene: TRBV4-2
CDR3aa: CASSQDLGQGADEQFF
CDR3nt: TGTGCCAGCAGCCAAGATTTGGGACAGGGGGCCGATGAGCAGTTCTTC

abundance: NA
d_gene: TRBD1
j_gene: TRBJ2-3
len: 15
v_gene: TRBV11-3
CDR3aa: CASSLQGTGTDTQYF
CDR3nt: TGTGCCAGCAGCTTACAGGGGACAGGCACAGATACGCAGTATTTT

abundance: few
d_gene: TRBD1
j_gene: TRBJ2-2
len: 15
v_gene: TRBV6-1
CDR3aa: CASREGQGFSGELFF
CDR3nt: TGTGCCAGCAGAGAGGGACAGGGCTTCTCTGGGGAGCTGTTTTTT

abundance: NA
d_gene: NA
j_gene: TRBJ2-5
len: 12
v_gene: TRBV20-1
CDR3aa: CSGFQGTETQYF
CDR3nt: TGCAGTGGCTTTCAGGGTACAGAGACCCAGTACTTC

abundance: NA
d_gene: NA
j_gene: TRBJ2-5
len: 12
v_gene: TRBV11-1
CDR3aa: CASSRQQETQYF
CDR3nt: TGTGCCAGCAGCCGACAGCAAGAGACCCAGTACTTC

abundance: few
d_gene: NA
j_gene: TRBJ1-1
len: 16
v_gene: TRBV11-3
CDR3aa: CASSSNPGNWNTEAFF
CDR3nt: TGTGCCAGCAGCTCGAATCCGGGGAACTGGAACACTGAAGCCTTCTTT

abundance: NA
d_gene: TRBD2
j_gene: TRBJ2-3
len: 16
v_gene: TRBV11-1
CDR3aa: CASSSGLAGVVNTQYF
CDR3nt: TGTGCCAGCAGCTCCGGACTAGCGGGAGTGGTGAATACGCAGTATTTT

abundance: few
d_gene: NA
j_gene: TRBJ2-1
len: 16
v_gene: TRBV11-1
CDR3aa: CASSSGDLSSYNEQFF
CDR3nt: TGTGCCAGCAGCTCTGGGGACCTGAGCTCCTACAATGAGCAGTTCTTC

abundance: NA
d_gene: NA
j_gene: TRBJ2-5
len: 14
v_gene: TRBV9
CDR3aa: CASSVDPGMETQYF
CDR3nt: TGTGCCAGCAGCGTAGATCCGGGGATGGAGACCCAGTACTTC

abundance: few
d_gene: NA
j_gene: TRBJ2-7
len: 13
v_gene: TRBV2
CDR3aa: CATKDRVSYEQYF
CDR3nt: TGTGCCACAAAAGACAGAGTCTCCTACGAGCAGTACTTC

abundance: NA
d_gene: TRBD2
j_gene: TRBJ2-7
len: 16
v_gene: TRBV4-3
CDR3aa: CASSQDSGRASYEQYF
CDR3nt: TGCGCCAGCAGCCAAGATAGCGGGAGGGCCAGCTACGAGCAGTACTTC

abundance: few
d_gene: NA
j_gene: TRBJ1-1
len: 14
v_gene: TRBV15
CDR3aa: CATSRRRGNTEAFF
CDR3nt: TGTGCCACCAGCAGAAGACGGGGGAACACTGAAGCTTTCTTT

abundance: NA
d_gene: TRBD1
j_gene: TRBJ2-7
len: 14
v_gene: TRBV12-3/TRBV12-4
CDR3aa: CASSWDRVSYEQYF
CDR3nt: TGTGCCAGCAGTTGGGACAGGGTCTCCTACGAGCAGTACTTC

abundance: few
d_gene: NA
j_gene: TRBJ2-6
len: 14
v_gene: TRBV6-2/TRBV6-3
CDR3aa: CASSYSSGANVLTF
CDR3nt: TGTGCCAGCAGTTACAGCTCTGGGGCCAACGTCCTGACTTTC

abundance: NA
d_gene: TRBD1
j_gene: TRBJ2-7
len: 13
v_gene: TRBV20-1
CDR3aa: CSARDRASYEQYF
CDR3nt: TGCAGTGCTAGGGACAGGGCGTCCTACGAGCAGTACTTC

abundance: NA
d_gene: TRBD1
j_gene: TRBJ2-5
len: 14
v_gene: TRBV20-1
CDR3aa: CSASGQGATETQYF
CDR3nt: TGCAGTGCTAGCGGACAGGGGGCTACGGAGACCCAGTACTTC

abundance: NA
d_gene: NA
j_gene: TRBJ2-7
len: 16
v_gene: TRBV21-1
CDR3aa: CASSREPGQGAYEQYF
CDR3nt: TGTGCCAGCAGCAGGGAACCGGGACAGGGGGCTTACGAGCAGTACTTC

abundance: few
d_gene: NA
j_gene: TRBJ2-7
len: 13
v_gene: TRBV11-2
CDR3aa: CASSFGSSYEQYF
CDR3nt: TGTGCCAGCAGCTTTGGCAGTTCCTACGAGCAGTACTTC

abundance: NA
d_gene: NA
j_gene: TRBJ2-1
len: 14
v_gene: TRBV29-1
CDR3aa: CSAGDSRATNEQFF
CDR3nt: TGCAGCGCTGGGGATAGTCGAGCGACCAATGAGCAGTTCTTC

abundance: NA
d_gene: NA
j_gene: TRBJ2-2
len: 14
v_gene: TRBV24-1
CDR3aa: CATSDNREAGELFF
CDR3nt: TGTGCCACCAGTGATAACAGGGAGGCCGGGGAGCTGTTTTTT

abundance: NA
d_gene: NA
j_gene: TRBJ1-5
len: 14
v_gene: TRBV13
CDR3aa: CASRTGLSNQPQHF
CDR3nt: TGTGCCAGCAGAACCGGACTGAGCAATCAGCCCCAGCATTTT

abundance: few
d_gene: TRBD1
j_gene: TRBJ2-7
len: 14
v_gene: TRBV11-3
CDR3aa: CASSSGQVPYEQYF
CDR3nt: TGTGCCAGCAGCTCGGGACAGGTACCCTACGAGCAGTACTTC